One and the same sample provided the 23 T cell receptor beta chains below, sequenced in a study of T cells after yellow fever vaccination. Each CDR3 protein is one row after TCRdb ran MiXCR on the 5' RACE reads. This table has approximately 450,000 distinct CDR3 sequences, about 17% appearing once. Sequencing used PBMCs, obtained before the yellow fever booster vaccination. The receptors here all came from a man between 18 and 29 years old who received the YFV17D yellow fever vaccine.

The V gene is TRBV15, the J gene TRBJ2-7; tentatively, D is TRBD2 (6 bases). Germline loops: CDR1 LNHNV, CDR2 YYDKDF (reference sequence). The germline V and J ends were trimmed by 0 bases and 4 bases, with 16 bases remaining between them. The length of the CDR3 is 16 residues. The CDR3 loop is CATSRDFSEGVYEQYV. CDR3 in DNA: TGTGCCACCAGCAGAGATTTCTCGGAGGGCGTGTACGAGCAGTACGTC.

The gene calls are TRBV7-2 and TRBJ2-5; D is undetermined. Germline V gene data show CDR1 as SGHTA and CDR2 as FQGNSA. The CDR3 runs 13 residues. V shed 3 bases and J shed 5 bases, with 10 bases lying between them. CDR3 sequence reads: CASSFVSAETQYF. The DNA of the CDR3 is TGTGCCAGCAGCTTTGTATCGGCGGAGACCCAGTACTTC.

The V gene is TRBV28, the J gene TRBJ2-3; 8 positions agree with TRBD2. This CDR3 is built from 15 residues. V was pared by 3 bases and J by 3 bases, with 5 bases of the junction left unmatched. Germline V gene data show CDR1 as MDHEN and CDR2 as SYDVKM. In nucleotides, the CDR3 is TGTGCCAGCAGTTTGTGGCGGGGGGTTACAGATACGCAGTATTTT. Translating gives CASSLWRGVTDTQYF.

The genes are TRBV6-2 or TRBV6-3 and TRBJ2-7, with 9 bases lining up with TRBD2. In germline, CDR1 is MNHEY, CDR2 SVGEGT. Trimming cost V 0 bases and J 2 bases; bases outside gene matches: 8. CDR3 length: 17 residues. This CDR3 reads CASSYSRQAGGTYEQYV. The CDR3 DNA sequence: TGTGCCAGCAGTTACTCCCGTCAAGCGGGGGGAACCTACGAGCAGTACGTC.

V gene TRBV28 combines with J gene TRBJ2-5; 7 positions match TRBD1. V shed 9 bases and J 6 bases; nucleotides not matched to a gene: 4. This CDR3 is 11 amino acids long. Germline V lookup: CDR1 MDHEN, CDR2 SYDVKM. CDR3 sequence: CASGTEQTQYF. The DNA for the CDR3 is TGTGCCAGTGGGACAGAGCAGACCCAGTACTTC.

V gene TRBV4-1 combines with J gene TRBJ2-1; a weak D match, TRBD1 (6 bases). The germline V and J ends were trimmed by 4 bases and 0 bases, with 22 bases remaining between them. Germline CDR1 MGHRA, CDR2 YSYEKL. This CDR3 comprises 19 residues. The CDR3 coding sequence is TGCGCCAGCAGCCCCTCACAGGGCCAAGTACTTAGCTCCTACAATGAGCAGTTCTTC. The encoded protein is CASSPSQGQVLSSYNEQFF.

This clonotype has more than one count but fewer than ten. The chain has TRBV7-9 and TRBJ1-1, with D possibly being TRBD1 (6 bases). The CDR3 is made up of 11 amino acids. V lost 6 bases and J 12 bases, leaving 14 bases between the germline ends. The germline V gene has CDR1 SEHNR and CDR2 FQNEAQ (reference sequence). CDR3 sequence: CASRSTGITFF. The CDR3 region has the DNA TGTGCCAGCAGGTCTACAGGGATTACTTTCTTT. Drawing the rest from reference TRBV7-9 and TRBJ1-1, the complete variable domain is DTGVSQNPRHKITKRGQNVTFRCDPISEHNRLYWYRQTLGQGPEFLTYFQNEAQLEKSRLLSDRFSAERPKGSFSTLEIQRTEQGDSAMYLCASRSTGITFFGQGTRLTVV.

This clonotype was seen only a few times. The rearrangement uses TRBV12-3 or TRBV12-4 and TRBJ1-2; no definite D call. The ends were cut back, 0 bases at V and 8 bases at J, with 16 bases in the middle. The CDR3 spans 15 residues. CDR3 in DNA: TGTGCCAGCAGTTTAGCGCGAAACGACCTAGGGGGCTACACCTTC. Its translation is CASSLARNDLGGYTF.

The chain joins TRBV28 to TRBJ1-2; 8 bases match TRBD1. CDR3 length equals 13 residues. Germline trimming cut 6 bases from V and 4 bases from J; bases unmatched to any gene: 4. Germline V CDR1 and CDR2: MDHEN, SYDVKM. CDR3 DNA sequence: TGTGCCAGCAGGACAGGGGTGGGCTATGGCTACACCTTC. Its translation: CASRTGVGYGYTF.

This clonotype was seen a few times. At one of its ends the junction is not consistent with the germline gene, which may arise from a read error. The V call is TRBV20-1, the J call TRBJ2-3; D possibly uses TRBD1 or TRBD2 (5 bases each). The CDR3 extends over 14 amino acids. Germline CDR1 is DFQATT and CDR2 is SNEGSKA (reference sequence). CDR3 sequence (DNA): TGCAGTGCAAGAGGGACGGAGAGCACAGATACGCAGTATTTT. Residues: CSARGTESTDTQYF.

This clonotype was detected only a few times. The rearrangement joins TRBV27 to TRBJ1-5, with D perhaps TRBD1 (6 bases). The CDR3 length is 14 residues. Germline lookup yields CDR1 MNHEY and CDR2 SMNVEV (reference sequence). V dropped 6 bases and J dropped 3 bases, with 12 bases sitting between them. The CDR3 protein is CASSRRGPNQPQHF. CDR3 sequence (DNA): TGTGCCAGCAGCCGCAGGGGACCCAATCAGCCCCAGCATTTT.

Only one count was recorded for this clonotype. The genes are TRBV3-1 and TRBJ1-1, with 7 positions matching TRBD1. CDR1 is LGHDT and CDR2 is YNNKEL in the germline V gene (reference sequence). Trimming at V came to 0 bases and at J to 5 bases, leaving 6 bases not matched to a gene. The CDR3 totals 15 residues. The CDR3 nucleotides read TGTGCCAGCAGCCAAGATTATCAGGGGGGGACTGAAGCTTTCTTT. Its translation: CASSQDYQGGTEAFF.

This chain uses TRBV27 with TRBJ2-3; D gene uncertain. Germline V gene data show CDR1 as MNHEY and CDR2 as SMNVEV (reference sequence). Trimming took off 2 bases at V and 4 bases at J, with 10 bases between the two ends. CDR3 length: 14 residues. The CDR3 nucleotides read TGTGCCAGCAGTTTAGGGATTTCCGCAGATACGCAGTATTTT. Translated: CASSLGISADTQYF.

This clonotype has ten or more counts. The chain uses TRBV12-3 or TRBV12-4 and TRBJ1-2, with 9 nucleotides matching TRBD1. The CDR3 extends over 14 amino acids. After removal of 4 bases from V and 6 bases from J, the junction contained 6 bases not matched to a gene. CDR3: CASSSGTGLHGYTF. CDR3 sequence (DNA): TGTGCCAGCAGTTCGGGGACAGGGTTGCATGGCTACACCTTC.

This clonotype was counted between two and nine times. The chain couples TRBV29-1 to TRBJ2-5; 10 bases are shared with TRBD2. V shed 2 bases, J shed 5 bases, and the junction held 5 bases outside the gene matches. Germline assignment: CDR1 SQVTM and CDR2 ANQGSEA. The CDR3 length is 14 residues. In nucleotides, the CDR3 is TGCAGCGTTGAACTAGCGGGGGCCGGGGAGACCCAGTACTTC. This gives the protein CSVELAGAGETQYF.

This clonotype appeared many times. The genes are TRBV15 and TRBJ1-3; D not certain. The CDR3 is 14 residues long. The V end lost 4 bases, the J end lost 0 bases, and 7 bases lay between the germline ends. Germline CDR1 and CDR2: LNHNV and YYDKDF (reference sequence). CDR3 region: CATSTRDSGNTIYF. In nucleotides, the CDR3 is TGTGCCACCAGCACCCGGGACTCTGGAAACACCATATATTTT.

CDR3 loop: CASSHETEYEQYF. The CDR3 nucleotides read TGCGCCAGCAGTCATGAGACAGAATACGAGCAGTACTTC. The chain links TRBV4-1 to TRBJ2-7, with D possibly being TRBD1 (5 bases). V lost 6 bases to trimming and J lost 4 bases, with 13 bases between them. The germline CDR1 and CDR2 sequences are MGHRA and YSYEKL. The CDR3 totals 13 residues.

V gene TRBV3-1 combines with J gene TRBJ1-2; the D is unclear. V lost 1 base to trimming and J lost 3 bases, with 9 bases between them. The CDR3 contains 14 residues. Germline CDR1 and CDR2: LGHDT and YNNKEL (reference sequence). CDR3: CASSQAPGDYGYTF. CDR3 DNA sequence: TGTGCCAGCAGCCAAGCCCCCGGGGACTATGGCTACACCTTC.

This clonotype was observed a handful of times. The chain is built from TRBV24-1 and TRBJ2-3, with D tentatively TRBD2 (5 bases). The CDR3 has 15 amino acids. The germline gives CDR1 KGHDR, CDR2 SFDVKD. Trimming cost V 4 bases and J 4 bases, with 14 bases left between them. The CDR3 nucleotides read TGTGCCACCAGTGACCAAACATTAGCGCCAGATACGCAGTATTTT. As protein: CATSDQTLAPDTQYF.

This clonotype was seen a handful of times. The rearrangement joins TRBV7-8 to TRBJ2-5; D possibly corresponds to TRBD1 (6 bases). Germline loops: CDR1 SGHVS, CDR2 FQNEAQ. The CDR3 has 13 amino acids. V was cut by 6 bases and J by 5 bases, with 13 bases left in between. The CDR3 region has the DNA TGTGCCAGCAGAAAGGGGGTTCTGGAGACCCAGTACTTC. It is translated as CASRKGVLETQYF.

The chain has TRBV9 and TRBJ2-1, with a weak D call TRBD1 (6 bases). CDR3 length: 15 amino acids. V was cut by 0 bases and J by 3 bases, with 10 bases left in between. CDR1 and CDR2 (germline): SGDLS, YYNGEE. This chain's CDR3 is CASSVAGASYNEQFF. CDR3 in DNA: TGTGCCAGCAGCGTAGCAGGGGCTAGCTACAATGAGCAGTTCTTC.

This clonotype was found a few times. V gene TRBV5-1 combines with J gene TRBJ2-3, with 7 bases fitting TRBD2. In germline, CDR1 is SGHRS, CDR2 YFSETQ. The J segment lost 2 bases and the V segment lost 0 bases, leaving 3 bases of the junction unmatched. The CDR3 runs to 15 residues. The CDR3 loop is CASSLVRGNTDTQYF. The CDR3 region has the DNA TGCGCCAGCAGCTTGGTGCGGGGGAACACAGATACGCAGTATTTT.

This clonotype was counted only a few times. The V and J genes are TRBV14 and TRBJ2-1; D uncertain. V was clipped by 0 bases and J by 6 bases, with 6 bases between them. CDR3 length: 13 residues. Germline lookup yields CDR1 SGHDN and CDR2 FVKESK. In DNA, the CDR3 is TGTGCCAGCAGCCAAGACTCCCCCAATGAGCAGTTCTTC. This codes for CASSQDSPNEQFF.